The clone carrying this TCR beta chain was picked up one time. Profiled with immunoSEQ multiplex PCR; TCRdb holds only in-frame clones, not every one. Among around 250,000 clones listed, over 70% were seen once. The data stem from a study of blood T cell repertoires in COVID-19. Looking at the study overall: COVID-19 samples collected from the United States, Italy and Spain covered acute and convalescent phases. PBMCs, B-cell-depleted T cells, or T cells provided the cDNA or gDNA that made up the material.

Germline values: CDR1 SGHTA, CDR2 FQGNSA. Trimming pared 0 bases from V and 6 bases from J, leaving 24 bases between. The CDR3 consists of 18 residues. This clonotype was obtained from an elderly man with acute or convalescent COVID-19. The sample comprised peripheral blood. V and J are TRBV7-2 and TRBJ2-7, with D possibly TRBD2 on 6 matching bases. This CDR3 is CASSLARGRTPGPTEQYF. DNA for the CDR3: TGTGCCAGCAGCTTAGCGCGGGGCCGGACTCCAGGCCCCACCGAGCAGTACTTC.